The clone carrying this TCR beta chain was observed a single time. Those enrolled in Seattle joined during active infection and were followed longitudinally afterward. Original handling: By means of reference gene primer amplification, nucleated cell counts were estimated. Clones were sequenced by immunoSEQ multiplex PCR, and TCRdb holds only the in-frame ones, with some missing. V and J calls and clone size are as listed in that table; D and trimming were resolved from the DNA. The sample has under 200,000 clones, 84% seen once. These data belong to a study of blood T cell repertoires in COVID-19. The overall study: Some COVID-19 samples were acute and others convalescent; all came from the United States, Italy and Spain. Sources were T cells, B-cell-depleted T cells, or PBMCs; the material itself was cDNA or gDNA.

V shed 5 bases and J shed 13 bases, with 15 bases lying between them. In germline, CDR1 is MDHEN, CDR2 SYDVKM. The CDR3 runs to 13 residues. The receptor was isolated from a woman between 65 and 79 years old with COVID-19, enrolled during active disease. The sequencing sample was made of peripheral blood. The chain is built from TRBV28 and TRBJ1-6; D call uncertain. The CDR3 DNA sequence: TGTGCCAGCAGTGGACCGCCAGTAGCGCCCCTCCACTTT. It encodes CASSGPPVAPLHF.